This entry lists 31 T cell receptor beta chains sequenced from one sample in a study of T cell responses to AZD1222 COVID-19 vaccine. TCRdb keeps only in-frame clones here, not all; method: immunoSEQ multiplex PCR. The sample carries about 110,000 clones, about 87% recorded once. Source: peripheral blood, taken 28 days after the second AZD1222 dose. Every receptor here comes from an adult who received the AZD1222 COVID-19 vaccine.

This chain connects TRBV7-2 to TRBJ2-5, with D unresolved. The CDR3 totals 13 residues. Trimming took off 5 bases at V and 3 bases at J, with 10 bases between the two ends. The germline CDR1 and CDR2 sequences are SGHTA and FQGNSA. The CDR3 here is CASSPSREETQYF. The CDR3 nucleotides read TGTGCCAGCAGCCCGTCCCGAGAAGAGACCCAGTACTTC. The whole variable domain, remainder taken from reference TRBV7-2 and TRBJ2-5, is GAGVSQSPSNKVTEKGKDVELRCDPISGHTALYWYRQSLGQGLEFLIYFQGNSAPDKSGLPSDRFSAERTGGSVSTLTIQRTQQEDSAVYLCASSPSREETQYFGPGTRLLVL.

J is TRBJ2-1 and V is TRBV29-1; 8 nucleotides match TRBD1. This CDR3 comprises 14 residues. Germline CDR1 SQVTM, CDR2 ANQGSEA. Trimming took 7 bases from V and 9 from J; bases not matched to a gene: 14. CDR3 nucleotides: TGCAGCGCAGGACAGGGAAGGTCATTAGGTGAGCAGTTCTTC. It yields the protein CSAGQGRSLGEQFF.

As for this clone: Different DNA sequences within this sample yield the same CDR3. This chain connects TRBV5-1 to TRBJ1-4; 7 positions agree with TRBD1. V lost 5 bases, J lost 3 bases, and 7 bases stayed unmatched. Germline-derived CDR1 and CDR2 are SGHRS and YFSETQ. This CDR3 contains 15 residues. The CDR3 nucleotides read TGCGCCAGCAGTTCGGAGGGGGCCTCTAATGAAAAACTGTTTTTT. This codes for CASSSEGASNEKLFF.

The J gene is TRBJ1-2, the V gene TRBV6-4; tentative D call: TRBD1 (5 bases). The CDR3 contains 15 residues. V was clipped by 0 bases and J by 6 bases, with 14 bases between them. Germline assignment: CDR1 MRHNA and CDR2 SNTAGT. CDR3 sequence: CASSDSEGPPDGYTF. In nucleotides, the CDR3 is TGTGCCAGCAGTGACTCCGAGGGGCCCCCCGATGGCTACACCTTC.

V and J are TRBV3-1 (or the pseudogene TRBV3-2) and TRBJ2-7, with TRBD1 as a possible D gene (6 bases). Germline V gives CDR1 LGHDT, CDR2 YNNKEL (reference sequence). The CDR3 runs to 15 residues. V lost 1 base and J lost 1, with 11 bases in between. The DNA of the CDR3 is TGTGCCAGCAGCCAAGTTGGGGGCGGATCCTACGAGCAGTACTTC. As protein: CASSQVGGGSYEQYF.

The V gene is TRBV14, the J gene TRBJ2-7, with 7 bases lining up with TRBD2. The CDR3 loop spans 16 amino acids. From germline, CDR1 is SGHDN and CDR2 FVKESK. Trimming removed 0 bases from V and 3 bases from J; junction bases left unmatched: 8. The CDR3 loop reads CASSQEGRLAVYEQYF. In nucleotides, the CDR3 is TGTGCCAGCAGCCAAGAGGGAAGACTAGCTGTCTACGAGCAGTACTTC.

This rearrangement joins TRBV11-2 to TRBJ2-7; 8 nucleotides align to TRBD2. This CDR3 has 13 amino acids. J was trimmed by 5 bases and V by 6 bases; bases with no gene match: 6. Looked up from germline, CDR1 is SGHAT and CDR2 is FQNNGV. The CDR3, as DNA: TGTGCCAGCAGACCCACTAGCGGCCACGAGCAGTACTTC. The encoded protein is CASRPTSGHEQYF. Together with reference TRBV11-2 and TRBJ2-7, the CDR3 gives the full variable domain: EAGVAQSPRYKIIEKRQSVAFWCNPISGHATLYWYQQILGQGPKLLIQFQNNGVVDDSQLPKDRFSAERLKGVDSTLKIQPAKLEDSAVYLCASRPTSGHEQYFGPGTRLTVT.

This clone came up a few times. The chain carries TRBV18 and TRBJ2-3; a weak D match, TRBD2 (5 bases). V gave up 5 bases and J gave up 6 bases, with 12 bases separating them. The CDR3 runs to 13 residues. Per the germline V gene, CDR1 is KGHSH and CDR2 is LQKENI. The CDR3 DNA sequence: TGTGCCAGCTCATTGGTAGCGTGGGATACGCAGTATTTT. Translated, it gives CASSLVAWDTQYF.

This chain uses TRBV5-5 with TRBJ2-1, with 13 bases matching TRBD2. There are 17 residues in the CDR3. J gave up 9 bases and V 4 bases, and 13 bases lay outside the gene matches. CDR1 and CDR2 from the germline V gene are SGHKS and YYEKEE (reference sequence). CDR3 DNA sequence: TGTGCCAGCAGCCCACACTGGACTAGCGGGGGAGGGGTTGAGCAGTTCTTC. It yields the protein CASSPHWTSGGGVEQFF.

The rearrangement links TRBV11-3 to TRBJ1-1, with 9 bases identical to TRBD1. The germline CDR1 and CDR2 sequences are SGHNT and YENEEA. J gave up 0 bases and V 5 bases, and 7 bases lay outside the gene matches. The CDR3 has 16 amino acids. DNA for the CDR3: TGTGCCAGCAGCCGAATACAGGGGGCCTTGAACACTGAAGCTTTCTTT. This codes for CASSRIQGALNTEAFF. Supplemented by reference TRBV11-3 and TRBJ1-1, the full variable domain reads EAGVVQSPRYKIIEKKQPVAFWCNPISGHNTLYWYLQNLGQGPELLIRYENEEAVDDSQLPKDRFSAERLKGVDSTLKIQPAELGDSAVYLCASSRIQGALNTEAFFGQGTRLTVV.

CDR3 coding DNA: TGTGCCAGCAGCCGAGGACAGGACTATGGCTACACCTTC. Its protein product is CASSRGQDYGYTF. The chain joins TRBV14 to TRBJ1-2, with TRBD1 matching over 7 bases. CDR3 length: 13 residues. Trimming took 4 bases from V and 3 from J; bases not matched to a gene: 2. Per the germline V gene, CDR1 is SGHDN and CDR2 is FVKESK.

The rearrangement joins TRBV7-9 to TRBJ2-2; the D gene could be TRBD1 or TRBD2 (5 bases each). V was pared by 4 bases and J by 6 bases, with 15 bases between. The CDR3 length is 15 residues. CDR1 and CDR2 (germline): SEHNR, FQNEAQ (reference sequence). CDR3 amino acids: CASSSRDLLAGELFF. The CDR3 coding sequence is TGTGCCAGCAGCTCCCGGGACCTCCTCGCCGGGGAGCTGTTTTTT. The full variable domain, completed using reference TRBV7-9 and TRBJ2-2, is DTGVSQNPRHKITKRGQNVTFRCDPISEHNRLYWYRQTLGQGPEFLTYFQNEAQLEKSRLLSDRFSAERPKGSFSTLEIQRTEQGDSAMYLCASSSRDLLAGELFFGEGSRLTVL.

This chain uses TRBV28 with TRBJ2-3, with D maybe TRBD1 (6 bases). There are 16 residues in the CDR3. The germline V gene has CDR1 MDHEN and CDR2 SYDVKM. V shed 4 bases and J shed 0 bases, with 14 bases lying between them. The CDR3 sequence is CASSYAGDPSTDTQYF. The CDR3 DNA follows: TGTGCCAGCAGTTACGCAGGGGACCCTAGCACAGATACGCAGTATTTT.

The chain is built from TRBV19 and TRBJ1-1; 9 bases map to TRBD1. The V segment lost 5 bases and the J segment 3 bases; nucleotides outside the gene matches: 7. Per the germline V gene, CDR1 is LNHDA and CDR2 is SQIVND (reference sequence). The CDR3 consists of 15 residues. DNA of the CDR3: TGTGCCAGTAGTTCCCTCGACAGGGGGGACACTGAAGCTTTCTTT. This sequence encodes CASSSLDRGDTEAFF.

The J gene is TRBJ1-1, the V gene TRBV11-2; D is unresolved. The germline CDR1 and CDR2 sequences are SGHAT and FQNNGV. The V gene lost 3 bases and the J gene lost 3 bases, with 11 bases spanning the gap. The CDR3 sequence is 14 residues long. CDR3 in amino acids: CASSFSPADTEAFF. In DNA form, the CDR3 reads TGTGCCAGCAGCTTCTCCCCGGCGGACACTGAAGCTTTCTTT.

Only one count was recorded for this clone. This CDR3 reads CASSPHGNTGELFF. CDR3 sequence (DNA): TGTGCCAGTAGTCCCCATGGTAACACCGGGGAGCTGTTTTTT. The chain joins TRBV19 to TRBJ2-2; unclear D gene. This CDR3 region has 14 residues. Germline values: CDR1 LNHDA, CDR2 SQIVND (reference sequence). V dropped 5 bases and J dropped 2 bases, with 9 bases sitting between them.

The V and J genes are TRBV12-3 or TRBV12-4 and TRBJ1-1, with 7 bases identical to TRBD1. The CDR3 sequence is 13 residues long. The V gene end was trimmed by 7 bases and the J gene end by 5 bases; junction bases not matched to a gene: 7. The CDR3 here is CASKEQGWTEAFF. CDR3 bases: TGTGCCAGCAAAGAACAGGGGTGGACTGAAGCTTTCTTT.

The rearrangement joins TRBV19 to TRBJ2-2; D gene ambiguous. The CDR3 is 15 residues long. V was cut by 7 bases and J by 1 base, with 13 bases left in between. Germline V CDR1 and CDR2: LNHDA, SQIVND (reference sequence). The CDR3 protein is CASTKGDGNTGELFF. DNA for the CDR3: TGTGCCAGTACAAAGGGTGACGGGAACACCGGGGAGCTGTTTTTT.

The V gene is TRBV2, the J gene TRBJ2-5; no definite D call. The V end lost 4 bases, the J end lost 6 bases, and 12 bases lay between the germline ends. The CDR3 is made up of 13 amino acids. The germline CDR1 and CDR2 sequences are SNHLY and FYNNEI. CDR3 amino acids: CASSGVGKQTQYF. The CDR3, as DNA: TGTGCCAGCAGTGGTGTTGGGAAACAGACCCAGTACTTC.

The CDR3 region has the DNA TGTGCCAGCAGAGGACAGGGCTTAGGCTCACCCCTCCACTTT. Translation: CASRGQGLGSPLHF. This sequence joins TRBV6-5 and TRBJ1-6; 8 nucleotides match TRBD1. This CDR3 has 14 residues. The germline gives CDR1 MNHEY, CDR2 SVGAGI. The junction had 8 bases not matched to a gene; V was cut back by 6 bases and J by 10 bases.

The V and J genes are TRBV10-2 and TRBJ2-7; TRBD1 matches at 7 bases. The junction had 7 bases not matched to a gene; V was cut back by 5 bases and J by 9 bases. The CDR3 covers 12 residues. CDR1 WSHSY and CDR2 SAAADI come from the germline V gene. CDR3 region: CASSSDRSRQYF. The CDR3 DNA reads TGCGCCAGCAGTTCGGACAGGTCGCGGCAGTACTTC.

This sequence joins TRBV27 and TRBJ2-7, with 7 bases fitting TRBD2. Germline CDR1 MNHEY, CDR2 SMNVEV (reference sequence). The CDR3 is 14 amino acids. V dropped 5 bases and J dropped 4; count of bases not matched to a gene: 8. The CDR3 DNA reads as TGTGCCAGCAGTCCCCGCGGGGGTAGGTACGAGCAGTACTTC. Its protein is CASSPRGGRYEQYF.

This clone is a singleton in its sample. V usage is TRBV15 and J usage is TRBJ1-3, with D unresolved. From germline, CDR1 is LNHNV and CDR2 YYDKDF (reference sequence). The CDR3 contains 15 residues. Trimming cost V 6 bases and J 0 bases, with 12 bases left between them. The CDR3 reads CATRDGVFSGNTIYF. CDR3 DNA: TGTGCCACCAGGGACGGAGTTTTCTCTGGAAACACCATATATTTT.

The V call is TRBV6-6, the J call TRBJ1-2; D is unresolved. The germline CDR1 and CDR2 sequences are MNHNY and SVGAGI (reference sequence). The CDR3 has 12 residues. Trimming removed 7 bases at V and 1 base at J, with 7 bases between. The CDR3 spells CASIINNYGYTF. For the CDR3, the DNA is TGTGCCAGCATTATAAATAACTATGGCTACACCTTC.

V gene TRBV19 combines with J gene TRBJ1-2, with TRBD1 as a possible D gene (6 bases). There are 16 residues in the CDR3. Germline lookup yields CDR1 LNHDA and CDR2 SQIVND (reference sequence). The V and J ends lost 3 bases and 8 bases respectively, with 22 bases between them. The CDR3 loop is CASSITPTGVVLGYTF. The CDR3 DNA reads as TGTGCCAGTAGTATCACTCCGACAGGAGTCGTGTTGGGCTACACCTTC.

This clone was picked up one time. The chain is built from TRBV27 and TRBJ1-2, with D tentatively TRBD1 (5 bases). With 4 bases removed from V and 8 bases from J, the gap between germline ends came to 14 bases. The CDR3 has 13 amino acids. Germline V gene lookup returns CDR1 MNHEY and CDR2 SMNVEV (reference sequence). The CDR3 DNA sequence: TGTGCCAGCAGTTACGGGAGGGGAACCGGCTACACCTTC. It encodes CASSYGRGTGYTF.

This clone was seen a few times. This chain uses TRBV9 with TRBJ1-6, with 12 bases identical to TRBD1. Germline CDR1 SGDLS, CDR2 YYNGEE. This CDR3 is 20 amino acids long. V lost 5 bases, J lost 7 bases, and 19 bases stayed unmatched. This chain's CDR3 is CASRSGDRGLFAAGNSPLHF. CDR3 nucleotide sequence: TGTGCCAGCAGGTCGGGGGACAGGGGGCTGTTTGCCGCCGGGAATTCACCCCTCCACTTT.

This clone appeared a single time. The chain uses TRBV5-1 and TRBJ2-5, with 7 bases identical to TRBD2. Per the germline V gene, CDR1 is SGHRS and CDR2 is YFSETQ. CDR3 length: 16 residues. V lost 0 bases, J lost 1 base, and 6 bases stayed unmatched. CDR3 DNA sequence: TGCGCCAGCAGCTTGGGTTGGGGCGGGGGCCAAGAGACCCAGTACTTC. The encoded protein is CASSLGWGGGQETQYF.

The V gene is TRBV4-1, the J gene TRBJ1-6; TRBD1 agrees at 10 bases. The CDR3 loop spans 19 amino acids. Per the germline V gene, CDR1 is MGHRA and CDR2 is YSYEKL. Trimming cost V 3 bases and J 0 bases; bases outside gene matches: 8. The CDR3 spells CASSQTPGQGSSYNSPLHF. CDR3 DNA sequence: TGCGCCAGCAGCCAGACCCCGGGACAGGGGAGCTCCTATAATTCACCCCTCCACTTT.

This clone appeared once. This chain joins TRBV7-9 and TRBJ2-3, with 16 bases aligning to TRBD2. J gave up 4 bases and V 5 bases, and 3 bases lay outside the gene matches. This CDR3 has 16 residues. Germline CDR1 is SEHNR and CDR2 is FQNEAQ (reference sequence). The CDR3 region is CASSPGTSGGADTQYF. The CDR3 DNA follows: TGTGCCAGCAGCCCGGGGACTAGCGGGGGGGCAGATACGCAGTATTTT.

The chain recombines TRBV19 with TRBJ1-2, with 8 positions matching TRBD1. V gave up 3 bases and J gave up 3 bases; unmatched junction bases: 12. The germline gives CDR1 LNHDA, CDR2 SQIVND (reference sequence). The CDR3 is 17 residues long. The CDR3 protein is CASSMVAGGYEHYGYTF. The DNA for the CDR3 is TGTGCCAGTAGTATGGTGGCAGGGGGCTACGAGCACTATGGCTACACCTTC.